These 9 T cell receptor beta chains share one sample of origin, sequenced in a study of human T cells and chemical hapten exposure. TCRdb passed the RACE reads through MiXCR, listing each CDR3 protein once. The sample holds 75,000 to 95,000 distinct CDR3 sequences, 9.5% to 12% seen once. Described time point: patch test 2, 6 weeks after DPC sensitization. Treatment meaning: therapeutic diphenylcyclopropenone sensitization with weekly scalp DPC. Sequences were derived from whole blood, sampled in connection with sensitization to the hapten diphenylcyclopropenone (DPC). These receptors were taken from a middle-aged man with alopecia areata. Some clones in this sample may be carry-over from other donors' samples.

The rearrangement links TRBV30 to TRBJ1-1; D is perhaps TRBD1 (5 bases). Trimming stripped 2 bases from V and 11 bases from J, with 12 bases between. The CDR3 has 11 amino acids. Germline values: CDR1 GTSNPN, CDR2 SVGIG (reference sequence). In nucleotides, the CDR3 is TGTGCCTGGAGTCCGGACACCGGCGCTTTCTTT. This codes for CAWSPDTGAFF.

The chain is built from TRBV7-9 and TRBJ2-7; 8 nucleotides align to TRBD2. Germline V CDR1 and CDR2: SEHNR, FQNEAQ (reference sequence). CDR3 length: 13 residues. V lost 4 bases to trimming and J lost 6 bases; unmatched junction nucleotides: 5. The CDR3 here is CASSSERESEQYV. The CDR3 DNA sequence: TGTGCCAGCAGCTCCGAGCGGGAGAGCGAGCAGTACGTC.

This chain joins TRBV12-5 and TRBJ2-3, with 7 bases matching TRBD1. V shed 3 bases, J shed 4 bases, and the junction held 4 bases outside the gene matches. The CDR3 sequence is 14 residues long. Germline CDR1 and CDR2: LGHNT and FRNRAP. The CDR3 loop reads CASGFGQGADTQYF. The CDR3 coding sequence is TGTGCTAGTGGTTTCGGGCAGGGGGCAGATACGCAGTATTTT.

This chain joins TRBV7-3 and TRBJ2-5, with a possible D match to TRBD1 (6 bases). Germline V gives CDR1 SGHTA, CDR2 FQGTGA. The CDR3 is 16 residues long. Trimming pared 0 bases from V and 4 bases from J, leaving 15 bases between. CDR3 DNA: TGTGCCAGCAGCTTAACCGGTGGGCAGGGGTTAGAGACCCAGTACTTC. Its protein is CASSLTGGQGLETQYF.

The J gene is TRBJ2-7, the V gene TRBV29-1; 13 nucleotides line up with TRBD2. CDR1 and CDR2 from the germline V gene are SQVTM and ANQGSEA. Unmatched junction bases numbered 6, after V lost 7 bases and J lost 3 bases. CDR3 size: 14 residues. As DNA, the CDR3 is TGCAGCGCCACGAGGACTAGCGGGAGCTACGAGCAGTACTTC. Protein sequence: CSATRTSGSYEQYF.

This clonotype was detected only a few times. DNA for the CDR3: TGTGCCAGCAGTTTAGTCGGCAGATCGGTCTTGGACGAGCAGTACTTC. It is translated as CASSLVGRSVLDEQYF. The rearrangement joins TRBV28 to TRBJ2-7, with no clear D. Trimming took off 2 bases at V and 5 bases at J, with 19 bases between the two ends. This CDR3 is 16 amino acids long. Per the germline V gene, CDR1 is MDHEN and CDR2 is SYDVKM.

This clonotype has just a few counts. This chain joins TRBV7-6 and TRBJ2-1; 12 bases match TRBD2. V gave up 2 bases and J gave up 9 bases; unmatched junction bases: 5. There are 15 residues in the CDR3. Germline-derived CDR1 and CDR2 are SGHVS and FNYEAQ. The chain's CDR3 is CASSLSTSGSREQFF. CDR3 nucleotides: TGTGCCAGCAGCTTATCGACTAGCGGGAGCCGTGAGCAGTTCTTC. Full variable domain (rest looked up from reference TRBV7-6 and TRBJ2-1): GAGVSQSPRYKVTKRGQDVALRCDPISGHVSLYWYRQALGQGPEFLTYFNYEAQQDKSGLPNDRFSAERPEGSISTLTIQRTEQRDSAMYRCASSLSTSGSREQFFGPGTRLTVL.

This clonotype was detected a few times. J is TRBJ1-5 and V is TRBV7-9; D gene unclear. V was pared by 5 bases and J by 4 bases, with 12 bases between. Looked up from germline, CDR1 is SEHNR and CDR2 is FQNEAQ (reference sequence). CDR3 length: 14 amino acids. CDR3 amino acids: CASSEAGSNQPQHF. The CDR3 coding sequence is TGTGCCAGCAGCGAAGCAGGTTCTAATCAGCCCCAGCATTTT.

This rearrangement joins TRBV5-1 to TRBJ2-7; 10 bases fit TRBD2. The CDR3 runs to 16 residues. Germline trimming cut 4 bases from V and 0 bases from J; bases unmatched to any gene: 7. CDR1 and CDR2 from the germline V gene are SGHRS and YFSETQ. The CDR3 DNA is TGCGCCAGCAGCACAGGACTAGCGGATAGCTCCTACGAGCAGTACTTC. It codes for CASSTGLADSSYEQYF.